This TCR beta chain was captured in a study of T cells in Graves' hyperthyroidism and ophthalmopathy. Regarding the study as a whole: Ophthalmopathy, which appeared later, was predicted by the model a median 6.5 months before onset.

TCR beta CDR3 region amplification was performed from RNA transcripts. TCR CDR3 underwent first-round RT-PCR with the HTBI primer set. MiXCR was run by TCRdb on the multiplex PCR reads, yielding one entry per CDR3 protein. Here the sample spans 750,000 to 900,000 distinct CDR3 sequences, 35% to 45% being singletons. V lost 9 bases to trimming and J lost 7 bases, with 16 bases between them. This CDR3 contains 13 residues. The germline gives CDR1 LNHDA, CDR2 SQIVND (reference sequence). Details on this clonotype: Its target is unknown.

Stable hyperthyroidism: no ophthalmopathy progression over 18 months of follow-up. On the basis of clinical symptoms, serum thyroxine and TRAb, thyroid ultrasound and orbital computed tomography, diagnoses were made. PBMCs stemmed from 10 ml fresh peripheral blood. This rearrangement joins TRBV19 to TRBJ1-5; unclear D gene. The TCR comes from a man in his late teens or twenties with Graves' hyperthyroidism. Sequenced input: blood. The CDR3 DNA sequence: TGTGCCAGCAGCCAAGAATACCGGCAGCCCCAGCATTTT. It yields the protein CASSQEYRQPQHF.